This T cell receptor (beta chain) appears in the sequencing data of a study of metastatic and nonmetastatic thyroid tumors (dated by TCRdb to about 2020). Some background on the complete study: The researchers compared repertoires between peripheral blood samples and tumor or nodule tissue samples from patients with malignant or benign thyroid disease.

The germline V gene yields SGHNT for CDR1 and YENEEA for CDR2. Trimming removed 1 base from V and 2 bases from J, leaving 8 bases between the germline ends. The CDR3 runs 14 amino acids, cysteine and phenylalanine included. Left in the record is the CDR3 DNA by itself, 42 bases read in frame from the first base. This clone came up a few times. The clone's antigen remains unknown. No base-level quality is on record; no much larger clone is a single base apart. Summary of the overall study and its limitations: In both blood and tumor samples, TCR beta diversity was reported to be significantly higher in malignant tumors than in benign nodules.

No patient had received any treatment before thyroid surgery. Using T-cell receptor beta sequencing, the researchers looked back retrospectively at clinical samples from patients, gathered between about 2011 and 2019. Libraries came from PCR. Sequencing relied on an Illumina HiSeq 4000. High-throughput sequencing was used to profile the TCR beta-chain CDR3 region of each patient. The study's own analysis went as follows. A classifier to discriminate distant-metastatic papillary thyroid cancer patients was built from CDR3 differences across clinicopathological groups. Repertoire diversity was assessed with the Shannon index, and tumor-blood repertoire similarity with the Morisita-Horn index. The raw public reads went through TCRdb reprocessing: fastp at Q25, MiXCR clone calling, in-frame beta chains kept. Clone size and V and J calls follow TCRdb, not the original study. A total of approximately 70,000 clones appear in this sample, roughly 18% of them only once. The biggest ten clones account for about 13% of the sample.

Rearrangement joined TRBV11-3 to TRBJ2-5; the D gene remains uncertain. This receptor was obtained from a female donor with papillary thyroid cancer or a benign thyroid nodule (not recorded which). Some clones in this sample may be carry-over from other donors' samples. The sequenced sample consisted of blood. The DNA sequence is as follows: TGTGCCAGCAGCTTAGGGTGGATTCAAGAGACCCAGTACTTC. This gives the protein CASSLGWIQETQYF.